This T cell receptor (beta chain) was sequenced during a study of blood T cell repertoires in COVID-19. Turning to the study itself: Acute-phase and convalescent COVID-19 samples originated in the United States, Italy and Spain. Sources were T cells, B-cell-depleted T cells, or PBMCs; the material itself was cDNA or gDNA.

Per the study methods: For nucleated cells, counts were estimated from reference gene primer amplification. Assay: immunoSEQ multiplex PCR; the TCRdb copy retains only in-frame clones and omits some. V and J calls and clone size are given by that table; D and trimming were obtained from the DNA. The repertoire has about 360,000 clones, 86% of them found once; the top ten carry under 8.5%. This clone was recorded a few times. Germline CDR1 reads SQVTM; CDR2 reads ANQGSEA. The CDR3 contains 15 residues. V shed 6 bases, J shed 6 bases, and the junction held 7 bases outside the gene matches. The Seattle patients, enrolled during active infection, were followed longitudinally.

The sequencing sample was made of peripheral blood. V is TRBV29-1 and J is TRBJ2-3; 15 bases match TRBD2. The source of this sequence is a woman in her sixties with COVID-19, enrolled during active disease. In nucleotides, the CDR3 is TGCAGCGTCCGACGGACTAGCGGGGGGGCGGATACGCAGTATTTT. Residues: CSVRRTSGGADTQYF.